Described below is a single TCR beta chain sequence and its context. This clone appeared a few times. Its antigen remains unidentified. Base qualities were left out, and no much larger clone turns up one base away. Ends trimmed: V by 5 bases, J by 10 bases; bases unmatched to a gene: 15. Sequences SGHNT (CDR1) and YENEEA (CDR2) are obtained from the germline V gene. From the cysteine up to the phenylalanine, the CDR3 has a length of 17 residues. Only the CDR3 DNA is retained, 51 bases long and in frame from the first base. The data belong to a study of cytomegalovirus exposure and HLA in healthy donors (dated by TCRdb to the late 2010s). The study in broad terms: An earlier analysis of approximately 640 of the donors reported approximately 300 Gb of sequence data and 117 million unique TCR beta sequences from around 200 million T cells. An early release that covered more than 550 HLA-typed donors contained 300 to 350 gigabases of sequencing data and tens of millions of unique TCR sequences. Among the approximately 420 genotyped donors, under 90% belonged to the genetic ancestry cluster associated with self-reported Caucasian donors. The aim of the study was to test whether cataloging public T cell receptors could identify signatures of past pathogen exposure. The T cell repertoires of some 700 subjects were profiled by immunosequencing and related to cytomegalovirus serostatus. Besides the first cohort of 666 subjects, a separate validation cohort made up of around 120 different subjects was used. High-throughput TCR immunosequencing, statistical association of individual TCRs with disease status, and machine learning were combined to predict cytomegalovirus infection status. To study patterns of TCR occurrence, a later analysis re-analyzed previously published TCR beta repertoires from 666 donors and added high-resolution HLA genotyping. Rather than drawing on any new phenotypic data, the later analysis identified candidate immune exposures from TCR beta sequences and the way those sequences occurred across donors. In an earlier analysis of more than 550 of the donors, high-throughput TCR beta sequencing was used to judge whether each TCR beta V gene segment behaved as functional or pseudogenic. Alongside the repertoire data, information on donor age, sex, ethnicity and CMV serostatus was compiled. In a later genetic analysis, genome-wide SNP genotypes for about 60% of the 666 donors were used, and that subset was treated as a discovery cohort. All discovery cohort repertoires had been generated on a single sequencing platform. HLA typing covered class I and class II loci at four-digit resolution. The number of donors typed differed by locus, with about 629-630 for A, B, C, DRB1 and DQB1, 522 for DQA1, 606 for DPA1, and some 450 for DPB1. A few DR-DQ haplotypes were treated as single units for association and clustering because of strong linkage in the cohort. Across under 500 genotyped donors of the cohort, an average of about 240,000 unique TCR beta nucleotide sequences per donor were sequenced, and approximately 17% of those sequences were non-productive. Points the paper makes about the study in general: Several of the top co-occurrence clusters appeared to be linked to parvovirus B19, influenza, CMV and Epstein-Barr virus, according to a later analysis. An association between a missense DCLRE1C variant and V-gene and J-gene trimming of TCR beta chains was found in a later genetic analysis and replicated in an independent cohort. A further reported finding was that TCR beta sequences accurately predicted the HLA-A and HLA-B alleles for most subjects in the first cohort. Cytomegalovirus status was reported to be diagnosed by the classifier with high specificity and sensitivity in both the original and validation cohorts. Strong co-occurrence of HLA alleles, especially DR and DQ, made assigning TCR associations to individual alleles difficult. In an earlier analysis of 587 of the donors, most TCR beta V segments appeared in productive rearrangements about 90% or about 30% of the time, broadly matching IMGT annotations. The authors suggested that the approach could potentially be extended to other disease states and immunological phenotypes. According to a later genetic analysis, donors in an Asian-associated ancestry cluster had fewer N-insertions in productive TCRs than the roughly 660-donor mean. While some public TCRs were present in many individuals, most TCR sequences turned up only very rarely across donors. In a later analysis, HLA-associated TCR beta chains showed more clonal expansion and lower generation probabilities than non-associated chains that were equally common. At a false discovery rate of 0.05, a later analysis linked some 17,000 TCR beta sequences to specific HLA alleles. The earlier analysis of fewer than 750 of the donors excluded approximately 15 rarely observed V segments, including chromosome 9 orphons, because counts were too low. Some IMGT-functional V segments, including TRBV6-2 and TRBV6-3, could not be told apart with the 87-base-pair reads, so those segments were excluded. Most CMV-associated TCR beta chains appeared to be HLA-restricted in a later analysis, and the HLA associations seemed to be driven largely by CMV exposure. HLA typing was unavailable for some donors at each locus, so association tests used only the typed subset. The study gave a list of 150 to 200 TCR beta chains associated with cytomegalovirus. The presence/absence analyses assumed that sequencing depth was roughly uniform across donors, and that assumption may not be true. Immune exposure information for the cohort was limited to CMV serostatus. Only TCR beta chains were sequenced in this cohort, and the absence of alpha or paired-chain data limited detectable features. Linkage disequilibrium might explain the correlated functional status among segregating V segments, but an unknown experimental factor could not be excluded. Three of the identified cytomegalovirus-associated TCR beta chains were confirmed in vitro to be specific for cytomegalovirus antigens. A cluster of highly shared sequence variants was judged likely to be a technical artifact of the sequencing pipeline. In a later analysis, TCR association rates were found to vary across HLA loci, with the most associated TCRs seen for DRB1 alleles and the fewest for HLA-C alleles.

The cohort was made up of under 800 healthy bone marrow donors. At the time of sampling, all cohort members were nominally healthy, though unrecorded immune exposures were likely present. The donor tested CMV seronegative and was one of the 352 seronegative cohort members. A peripheral blood sample was collected from each donor, and TCR beta sequencing was performed on peripheral blood mononuclear cells. Genomic DNA was extracted from the blood cell samples with the Qiagen DNeasy Blood Extraction Kit. The method behind the library was the immunoSEQ multiplex PCR assay. A mixture of 60 forward primers for TCR Vbeta segments and 13 reverse primers for TCR Jbeta segments was used in the multiplex PCR. Amplification of the CDR3 region of rearranged TCR beta genes was performed with a multiplex PCR assay on genomic DNA. On the Illumina HiSeq System, the amplified TCR beta libraries were sequenced as 87-base-pair reads. Per the authors' processing: A later analysis tallied approximately 87 million unique TCR beta chains across the 666 repertoires, and about 10 million of those chains were shared by two or more donors. Raw reads were error-corrected and collapsed into unique sequences with a nearest-neighbor algorithm that merged closely related sequences to remove PCR and sequencing errors. CDR3 sequences were aligned to IMGT reference sequences to assign V, D and J gene segments. For a sequence to be retained, at least a six-nucleotide match to both a V gene segment and a J gene segment was required. Rearrangements were classified as productive when the CDR3 lacked stop codons and remained in frame with V and J, and all other rearrangements were classified as non-productive. CDR3 was defined by IMGT convention, running from the second conserved V-encoded cysteine to the conserved J-encoded phenylalanine. The earlier analysis of 550 to 650 of the donors excluded any sequence lacking an unambiguous match to a single V gene segment. An earlier analysis of 587 of the donors called V segments functional above 56.7% productive rearrangements and segregating when the between-donor standard deviation exceeded 5%. A statistical classification framework was built for diagnosing cytomegalovirus status from the catalog of TCR beta chain sequences. A later analysis assigned V and J genes by comparing TCR nucleotide sequences with IMGT/GENE-DB human TR gene sequences. In a later analysis, CDR3 sequences and most-parsimonious VDJ recombination scenarios were assigned using the TCRdist pipeline. In a later analysis, every TCR beta chain was defined by the combination of its CDR3 amino acid sequence and its V-gene family, and reads without a unique V-gene family were dropped. In a later analysis, 500 to 650 highly shared, low-generation-probability nucleotide sequences were removed to address suspected cross-contamination and a sequencing artifact. For each public chain, a later analysis derived a clonal expansion index from normalized ranks of inferred template counts within each repertoire. In a later analysis, generation probabilities were computed with a VDJ recombination model fitted to out-of-frame rearrangements, and the resulting probabilities were checked against IGoR. In a later analysis, hypergeometric tests were used to score TCR-TCR, TCR-HLA and TCR-CMV co-occurrence, with a repertoire-size bias correction applied to TCR pairs. A later analysis estimated false discovery rates by permuting HLA or CMV assignments 20 times. A later analysis grouped co-occurring TCRs with DBSCAN, adding TCRdist sequence similarity when clustering within HLA-allele-positive subsets. Co-occurrence clustering excluded repertoires with fewer than 30,000 or more than 120,000 public chains, plus five with anomalous nucleotide sharing. TCRdb limited this immuneACCESS table to in-frame rearrangements with V and J called. A share of clones is missing; checked studies link under half to unresolved V genes, and the rest is unexplained. The DNA was the basis for D and trimming; V, J and clone size are from that table. This sample holds approximately 100,000 clones; roughly 74% were observed only once. Under 2% of the sample is held by the ten biggest clonotypes.

The chain is encoded by TRBV11-3 joined to TRBJ2-1; the junction holds 12 bases that match TRBD2. This clonotype originated in a woman in her thirties or forties in good health and CMV-seronegative. Sequencing was done on a sample of PBMCs. The CDR3 loop reads CASSPTASGRASGEQFF. The DNA sequence reads TGTGCCAGCAGCCCAACGGCTAGCGGGAGGGCCTCCGGCGAGCAGTTCTTC.